The 5 T cell receptor beta chains listed next were all sequenced from one sample in a study of immune evolution from preneoplasia to lung adenocarcinoma. Measured with immunoSEQ multiplex PCR; TCRdb has only the in-frame clones, and not every one. There are about 3,000 clones in the sample; about 88% occur only once, and about 4.5% lies in the top ten. Sequences were obtained from FFPE invasive lung adenocarcinoma tissue. These receptors were obtained from a person aged 70 to 85 with invasive lung adenocarcinoma.

The gene calls are TRBV4-2 and TRBJ1-2; no firm D call. CDR1 and CDR2 from the germline V gene are LGHNA and YNFKEQ. Trimming pared 0 bases from V and 4 bases from J, leaving 24 bases between. This CDR3 contains 19 residues. The CDR3 nucleotides read TGTGCCAGCAGCCAAGACAGGCCCTCTGGGGATGAAACGTCCTATGGCTACACCTTC. This gives the protein CASSQDRPSGDETSYGYTF.

The rearrangement joins TRBV7-3 to TRBJ2-1, with a weak D call TRBD2 (6 bases). Trimming shortened V by 2 bases and J by 6 bases, and 14 bases separated the two germline ends. This CDR3 has 15 amino acids. Germline CDR1 reads SGHTA; CDR2 reads FQGTGA. The CDR3, as DNA: TGTGCCAGCAGCTTAGGGCCCCACGGGAGCAATGAGCAGTTCTTC. Residues: CASSLGPHGSNEQFF.

The genes are TRBV15 and TRBJ2-2; 8 bases map to TRBD1. Unmatched junction bases numbered 14, after V lost 5 bases and J lost 6 bases. CDR3 length equals 17 residues. The germline gives CDR1 LNHNV, CDR2 YYDKDF (reference sequence). CDR3 DNA: TGTGCCACCAGCCCTCAAAGGGGACCAGGGGGCCCCGGGGAGCTGTTTTTT. This encodes CATSPQRGPGGPGELFF.

This sequence joins TRBV30 and TRBJ2-7; D remains ambiguous. V shed 3 bases and J shed 6 bases, with 18 bases lying between them. Germline CDR1 reads GTSNPN; CDR2 reads SVGIG (reference sequence). This CDR3 spans 14 amino acids. The CDR3 DNA reads as TGTGCCTGGAGCCGGAATTACTATGGTCCCGAGCAGTACTTC. This encodes CAWSRNYYGPEQYF.

The rearrangement joins TRBV19 to TRBJ1-5, with D perhaps matching TRBD1 (5 bases). Germline-derived CDR1 and CDR2 are LNHDA and SQIVND (reference sequence). The ends were cut back, 5 bases at V and 6 bases at J, with 11 bases in the middle. CDR3 length equals 13 residues. The CDR3 sequence is CASSWGVGQPQHF. The CDR3 DNA reads TGTGCCAGTAGTTGGGGGGTGGGTCAGCCCCAGCATTTT.